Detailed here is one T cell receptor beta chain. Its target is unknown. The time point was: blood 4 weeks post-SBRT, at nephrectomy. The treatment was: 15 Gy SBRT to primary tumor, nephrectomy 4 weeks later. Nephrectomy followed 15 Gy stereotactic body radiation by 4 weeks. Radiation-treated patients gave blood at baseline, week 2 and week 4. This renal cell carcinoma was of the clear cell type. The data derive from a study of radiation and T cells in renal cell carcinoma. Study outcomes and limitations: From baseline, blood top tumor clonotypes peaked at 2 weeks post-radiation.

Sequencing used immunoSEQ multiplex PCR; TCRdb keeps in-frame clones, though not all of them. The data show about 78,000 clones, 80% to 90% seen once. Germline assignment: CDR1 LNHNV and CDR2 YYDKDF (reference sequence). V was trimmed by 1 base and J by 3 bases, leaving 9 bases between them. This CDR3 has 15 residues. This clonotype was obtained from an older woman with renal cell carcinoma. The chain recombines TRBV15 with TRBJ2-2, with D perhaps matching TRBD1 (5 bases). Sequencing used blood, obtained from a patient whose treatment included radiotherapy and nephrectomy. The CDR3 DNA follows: TGTGCCACCAGCAGAGGGGGCTCAGACACCGGGGAGCTGTTTTTT. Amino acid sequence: CATSRGGSDTGELFF. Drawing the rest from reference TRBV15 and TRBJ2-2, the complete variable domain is DAMVIQNPRYQVTQFGKPVTLSCSQTLNHNVMYWYQQKSSQAPKLLFHYYDKDFNNEADTPDNFQSRRPNTSFCFLDIRSPGLGDTAMYLCATSRGGSDTGELFFGEGSRLTVL.